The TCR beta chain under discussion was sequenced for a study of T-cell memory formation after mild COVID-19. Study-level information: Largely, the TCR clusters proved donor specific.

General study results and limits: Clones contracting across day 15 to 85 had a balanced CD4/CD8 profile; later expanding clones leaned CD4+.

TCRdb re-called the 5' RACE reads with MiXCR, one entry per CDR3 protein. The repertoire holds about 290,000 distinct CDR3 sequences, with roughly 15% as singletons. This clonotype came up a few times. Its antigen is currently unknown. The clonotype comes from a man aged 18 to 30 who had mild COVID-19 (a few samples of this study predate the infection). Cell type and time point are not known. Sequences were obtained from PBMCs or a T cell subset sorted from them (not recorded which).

The CDR3 DNA is TGTGCCAGCAGCCCAGGGGGGACTAGCGGGGGGAACTACAATGAGCAGTTCTTC. It specifies CASSPGGTSGGNYNEQFF. The chain links TRBV7-2 to TRBJ2-1; 15 nucleotides agree with TRBD2. J lost 3 bases, V lost 5 bases, and 8 bases had no gene match. The CDR3 is 18 residues long. CDR1 and CDR2 (germline): SGHTA, FQGNSA. Drawing the rest from reference TRBV7-2 and TRBJ2-1, the complete variable domain is GAGVSQSPSNKVTEKGKDVELRCDPISGHTALYWYRQSLGQGLEFLIYFQGNSAPDKSGLPSDRFSAERTGGSVSTLTIQRTQQEDSAVYLCASSPGGTSGGNYNEQFFGPGTRLTVL.